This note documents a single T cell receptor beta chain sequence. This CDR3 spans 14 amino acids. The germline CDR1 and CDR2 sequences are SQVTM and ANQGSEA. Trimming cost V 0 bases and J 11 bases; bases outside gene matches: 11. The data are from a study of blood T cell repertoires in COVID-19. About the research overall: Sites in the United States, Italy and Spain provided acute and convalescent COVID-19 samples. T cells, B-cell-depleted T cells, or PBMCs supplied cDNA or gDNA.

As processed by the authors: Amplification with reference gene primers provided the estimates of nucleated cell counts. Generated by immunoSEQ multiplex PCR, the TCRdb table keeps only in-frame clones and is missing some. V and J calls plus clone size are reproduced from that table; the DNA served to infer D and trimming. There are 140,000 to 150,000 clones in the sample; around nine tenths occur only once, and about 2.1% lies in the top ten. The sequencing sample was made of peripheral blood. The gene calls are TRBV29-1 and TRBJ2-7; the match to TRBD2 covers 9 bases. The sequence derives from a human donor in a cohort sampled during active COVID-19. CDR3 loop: CSVEESRGSGREYF. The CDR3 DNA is TGCAGCGTTGAAGAAAGTCGGGGTAGCGGGAGAGAGTACTTC.